This T cell receptor (beta chain) was sequenced during a study of blood T cell repertoires in COVID-19. Study-wide background: Samples came from the United States, Italy and Spain, spanning acute and convalescent COVID-19. Sources were T cells, B-cell-depleted T cells, or PBMCs; the material itself was cDNA or gDNA.

Some clones are missing from TCRdb's copy, which holds only in-frame ones; the method was immunoSEQ multiplex PCR. In the table there are about 200,000 clones, 89% of which are singletons. In terms of age and location, participants ranged from about 18 to 95 years and lived in about 25 US areas. Participants had their cohort set by participant-reported clinical history. The CDR3 spans 16 residues. The germline CDR1 and CDR2 sequences are MNHEY and SVGEGT. V lost 6 bases, J lost 2 bases, and 9 bases stayed unmatched. This TCR derives from a woman between 40 and 50 years old with acute COVID-19. V gene TRBV6-2 or TRBV6-3 combines with J gene TRBJ1-3, with 8 nucleotides matching TRBD1. The sequenced sample was PBMCs or T cells enriched from blood (not recorded which). CDR3 bases: TGTGCCAGCAGCTCGGACAGGGTCTTGACTGGAAACACCATATATTTT. Its translation is CASSSDRVLTGNTIYF.